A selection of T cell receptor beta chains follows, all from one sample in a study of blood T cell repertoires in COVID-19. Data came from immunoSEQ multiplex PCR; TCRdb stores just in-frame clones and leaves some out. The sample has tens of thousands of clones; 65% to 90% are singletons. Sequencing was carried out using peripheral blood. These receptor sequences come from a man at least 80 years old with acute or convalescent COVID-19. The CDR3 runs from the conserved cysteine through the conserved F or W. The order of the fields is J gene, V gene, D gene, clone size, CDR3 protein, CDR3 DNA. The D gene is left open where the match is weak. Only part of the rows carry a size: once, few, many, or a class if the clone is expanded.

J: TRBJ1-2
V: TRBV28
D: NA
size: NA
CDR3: CASSLRSNYGYTF
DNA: TGTGCCAGCAGTTTGCGGAGTAACTATGGCTACACCTTC

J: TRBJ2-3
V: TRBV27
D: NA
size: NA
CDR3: CASRHPTSTPDTQYF
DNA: TGTGCCAGCAGGCACCCCACTAGTACACCAGATACGCAGTATTTT

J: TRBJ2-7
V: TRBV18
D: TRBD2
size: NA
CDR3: CASSPTGGYEQYF
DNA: TGTGCCAGCTCACCAACGGGGGGCTACGAGCAGTACTTC

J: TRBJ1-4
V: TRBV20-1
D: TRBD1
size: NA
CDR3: CSASNPRQGRNEKLFF
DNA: TGCAGTGCTAGTAATCCCCGACAGGGCCGTAATGAAAAACTGTTTTTT

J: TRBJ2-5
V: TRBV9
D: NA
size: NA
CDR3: CASSDGGRGEIQETQYF
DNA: TGTGCCAGCAGCGATGGAGGCAGGGGGGAAATACAAGAGACCCAGTACTTC

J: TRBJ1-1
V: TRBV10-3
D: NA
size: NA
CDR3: CAIRTESTEAFF
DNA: TGTGCCATCAGGACAGAGTCCACTGAAGCTTTCTTT

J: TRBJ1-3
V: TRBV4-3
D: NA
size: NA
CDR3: CASSQGLSGNTIYF
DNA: TGCGCCAGCAGCCAAGGACTTTCTGGAAACACCATATATTTT

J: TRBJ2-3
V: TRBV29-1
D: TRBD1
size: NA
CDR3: CSVGEHGRGPYF
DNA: TGCAGCGTTGGGGAACACGGCAGGGGGCCGTATTTT

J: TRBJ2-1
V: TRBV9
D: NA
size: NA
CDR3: CASSASSDFYNEQFF
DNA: TGTGCCAGCAGCGCTTCTAGCGATTTTTACAATGAGCAGTTCTTC

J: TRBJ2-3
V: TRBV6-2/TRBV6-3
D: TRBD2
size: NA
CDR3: CASSLTQRGGQSTDTQYF
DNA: TGTGCCAGCAGTCTAACCCAGCGGGGGGGACAGAGCACAGATACGCAGTATTTT

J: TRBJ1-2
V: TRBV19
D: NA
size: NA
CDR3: CASSILQRGYTF
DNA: TGTGCCAGTAGTATTCTCCAGCGGGGCTACACCTTC

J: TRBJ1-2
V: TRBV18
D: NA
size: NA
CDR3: CASSPGGRITNYGYTF
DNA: TGTGCCAGCTCACCCGGGGGTAGGATCACTAACTATGGCTACACCTTC

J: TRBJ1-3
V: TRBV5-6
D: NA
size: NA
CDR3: CASSLGGTPSGNTIYF
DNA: TGTGCCAGCAGCTTGGGTGGGACTCCCTCTGGAAACACCATATATTTT

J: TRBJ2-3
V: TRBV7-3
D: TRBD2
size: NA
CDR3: CASSVRASGGSDTQYF
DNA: TGTGCCAGCAGCGTAAGGGCTAGCGGGGGGTCGGATACGCAGTATTTT

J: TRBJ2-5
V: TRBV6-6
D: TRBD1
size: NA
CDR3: CASSQDRVVQETQYF
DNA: TGTGCCAGCAGTCAGGACAGGGTGGTGCAAGAGACCCAGTACTTC

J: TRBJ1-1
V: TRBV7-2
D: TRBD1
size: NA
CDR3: CASSLDRETTEAFF
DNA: TGTGCCAGCAGCTTGGACAGGGAGACCACTGAAGCTTTCTTT

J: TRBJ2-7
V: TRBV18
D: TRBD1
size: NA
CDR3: CASSLWTGTYEQYF
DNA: TGTGCCAGCTCACTCTGGACAGGGACCTACGAGCAGTACTTC

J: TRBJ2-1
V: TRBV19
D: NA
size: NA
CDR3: CASSSGADYNEQFF
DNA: TGTGCCAGTAGTAGCGGGGCGGATTACAATGAGCAGTTCTTC

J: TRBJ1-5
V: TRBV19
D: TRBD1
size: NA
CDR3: CASKDRGRRNQPQHF
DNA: TGTGCCAGTAAAGACAGGGGAAGGCGCAATCAGCCCCAGCATTTT

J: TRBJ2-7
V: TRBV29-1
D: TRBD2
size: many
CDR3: CSVWAGEYEQYF
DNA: TGCAGCGTCTGGGCGGGAGAGTACGAGCAGTACTTC

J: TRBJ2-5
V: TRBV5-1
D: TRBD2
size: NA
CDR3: CASSLAPSGATQETQYF
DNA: TGCGCCAGCAGCTTGGCCCCTAGCGGAGCTACCCAAGAGACCCAGTACTTC

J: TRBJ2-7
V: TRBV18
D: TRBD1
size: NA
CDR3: CASSQQGEQYF
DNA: TGTGCCAGCTCACAACAGGGGGAGCAGTACTTC

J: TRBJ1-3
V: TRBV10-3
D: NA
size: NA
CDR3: CAITPGSSGNTIYF
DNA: TGTGCCATCACCCCGGGGTCCTCTGGAAACACCATATATTTT

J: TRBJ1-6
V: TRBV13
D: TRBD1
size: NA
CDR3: CASSSSGQGTPLHF
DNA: TGTGCCAGCAGCTCCTCGGGACAGGGGACACCCCTCCACTTT

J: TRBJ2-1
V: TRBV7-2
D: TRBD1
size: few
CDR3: CASSPGQSYNEQFF
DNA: TGTGCCAGCAGCCCGGGACAGTCCTACAATGAGCAGTTCTTC

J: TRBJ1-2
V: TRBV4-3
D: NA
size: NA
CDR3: CASSQDFGGSLGFTYGYTF
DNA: TGCGCCAGCAGCCAAGATTTTGGCGGCTCTCTCGGCTTTACCTATGGCTACACCTTC

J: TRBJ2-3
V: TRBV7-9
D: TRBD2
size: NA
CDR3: CASSLRLAGGPDTQYF
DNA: TGTGCCAGCAGCCTCCGACTAGCGGGAGGTCCAGATACGCAGTATTTT

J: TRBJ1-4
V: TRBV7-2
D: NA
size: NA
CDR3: CASGQGTSNEKLFF
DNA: TGTGCCAGCGGCCAGGGTACCTCTAATGAAAAACTGTTTTTT

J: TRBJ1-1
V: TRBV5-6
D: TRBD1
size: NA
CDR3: CASRGEQGATEAFF
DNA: TGTGCCAGCAGGGGAGAACAGGGGGCGACTGAAGCTTTCTTT

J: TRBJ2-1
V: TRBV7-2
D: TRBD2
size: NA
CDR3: CASRILAGVNEQFF
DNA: TGTGCCAGCAGAATTTTAGCGGGAGTAAATGAGCAGTTCTTC

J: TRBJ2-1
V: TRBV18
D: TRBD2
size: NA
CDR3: CASSPPKAGASFSYNEQFF
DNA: TGTGCCAGCTCACCACCTAAAGCGGGGGCCTCCTTCTCCTACAATGAGCAGTTCTTC

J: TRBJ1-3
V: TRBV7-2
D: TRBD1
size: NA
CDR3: CATKWMDRAKYGNTIYF
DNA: TGTGCCACTAAGTGGATGGACAGGGCGAAGTATGGAAACACCATATATTTT

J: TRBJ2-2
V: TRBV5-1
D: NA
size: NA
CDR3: CASSPTGRLTGELFF
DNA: TGCGCCAGCAGCCCAACAGGGAGACTGACCGGGGAGCTGTTTTTT

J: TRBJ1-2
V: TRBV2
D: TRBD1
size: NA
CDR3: CASSRDSYGYTF
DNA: TGTGCCAGCAGCCGGGACAGCTATGGCTACACCTTC

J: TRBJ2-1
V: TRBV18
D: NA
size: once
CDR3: CASSGANYNEQFF
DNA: TGTGCCAGCTCGGGAGCAAACTACAATGAGCAGTTCTTC

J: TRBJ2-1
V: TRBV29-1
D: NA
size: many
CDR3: CSVAPLYNEQFF
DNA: TGCAGCGTTGCCCCTCTGTACAATGAGCAGTTCTTC

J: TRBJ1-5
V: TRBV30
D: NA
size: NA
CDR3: CAWSVEGRQPQHF
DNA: TGTGCCTGGAGTGTTGAGGGCAGGCAGCCCCAGCATTTT

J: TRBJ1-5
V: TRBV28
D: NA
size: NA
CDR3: CASSLLYQPQHF
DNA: TGTGCCAGCAGTCTTCTTTATCAGCCCCAGCATTTT

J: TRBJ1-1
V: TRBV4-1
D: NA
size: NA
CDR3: CASSHPWGDTEAFF
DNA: TGCGCCAGCAGCCACCCGTGGGGGGACACTGAAGCTTTCTTT

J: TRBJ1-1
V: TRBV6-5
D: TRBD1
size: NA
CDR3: CASSSRGQGNTEAFF
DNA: TGTGCCAGCAGTTCGAGAGGACAGGGGAACACTGAAGCTTTCTTT

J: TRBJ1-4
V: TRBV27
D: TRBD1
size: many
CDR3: CASSPRTGAEKLFF
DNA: TGTGCCAGCAGTCCCCGGACAGGGGCGGAAAAACTGTTTTTT

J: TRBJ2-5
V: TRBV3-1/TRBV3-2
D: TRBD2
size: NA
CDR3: CASSQFSGGETQYF
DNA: TGTGCCAGCAGCCAATTTTCGGGAGGAGAGACCCAGTACTTC

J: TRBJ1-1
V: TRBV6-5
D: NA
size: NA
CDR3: CASSREVDTEAFF
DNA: TGTGCCAGCAGCCGGGAGGTAGACACTGAAGCTTTCTTT

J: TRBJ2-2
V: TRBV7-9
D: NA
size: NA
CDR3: CASSFRGAGELFF
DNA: TGTGCCAGCAGCTTCCGCGGGGCCGGGGAGCTGTTTTTT

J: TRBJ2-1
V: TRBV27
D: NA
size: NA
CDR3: CASSYSGTSYNEQFF
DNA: TGTGCCAGCAGTTATTCCGGGACAAGTTACAATGAGCAGTTCTTC

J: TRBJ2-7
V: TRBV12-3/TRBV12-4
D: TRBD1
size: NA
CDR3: CASARDRSYEQYF
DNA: TGTGCCAGCGCCAGGGACAGATCCTACGAGCAGTACTTC

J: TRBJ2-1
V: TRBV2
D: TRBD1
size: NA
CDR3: CASIRGQYNEQFF
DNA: TGTGCCAGCATTAGGGGACAGTACAATGAGCAGTTCTTC

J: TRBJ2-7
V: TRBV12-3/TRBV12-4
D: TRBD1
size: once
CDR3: CATGQGRYEQYF
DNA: TGTGCCACTGGACAGGGACGGTACGAGCAGTACTTC

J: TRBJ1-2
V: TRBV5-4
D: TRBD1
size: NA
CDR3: CASSGTGKQGFYGYTF
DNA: TGTGCCAGCAGCGGAACGGGCAAACAGGGGTTCTATGGCTACACCTTC

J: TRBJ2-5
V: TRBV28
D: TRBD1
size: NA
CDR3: CASSLTGGRETQYF
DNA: TGTGCCAGCAGTTTAACAGGGGGGAGGGAGACCCAGTACTTC

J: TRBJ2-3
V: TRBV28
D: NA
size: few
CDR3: CASSFNPDTQYF
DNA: TGTGCCAGCAGTTTTAATCCAGATACGCAGTATTTT

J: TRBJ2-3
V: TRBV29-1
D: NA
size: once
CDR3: CSVEGQLGVTDTQYF
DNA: TGCAGCGTTGAGGGCCAACTCGGGGTTACAGATACGCAGTATTTT

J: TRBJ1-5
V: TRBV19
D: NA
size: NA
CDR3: CASTLLDSSNQPQHF
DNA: TGTGCCAGTACCCTACTGGACAGTAGCAATCAGCCCCAGCATTTT